The next 10 T cell receptor beta chains were all read from a single sample in a study of blood T cell repertoires in COVID-19. Here immunoSEQ multiplex PCR was the method, and the copy in TCRdb shows in-frame clones only, minus some. The sample lists some 300,000 clones; roughly 88% were seen once. Sequencing was done on a sample of peripheral blood. All receptors come from a woman aged 25 to 45 who had recovered from COVID-19.

The V call is TRBV1, the J call TRBJ1-4; the table's D call, TRBD1, was not checked against the DNA. TRBV1 is assigned pseudogene status. The CDR3 covers 17 residues. CDR3 amino acids: CTSSQEGDRGRSGKLFF. The CDR3, as DNA: TGCACCAGCAGCCAAGAAGGGGACAGGGGAAGGAGCGGAAAACTGTTTTTT.

Comment on this clone: Distinct nucleotide sequences in the sample also encode this CDR3. This chain joins TRBV7-2 and TRBJ2-3; D gene uncertain. In germline, CDR1 is SGHTA, CDR2 FQGNSA. V shed 4 bases and J shed 2 bases, with 4 bases lying between them. The CDR3 is 12 residues long. CDR3 protein: CASSSYTDTQYF. In DNA, the CDR3 is TGTGCCAGCAGCTCTTACACAGATACGCAGTATTTT.

V is TRBV11-2 and J is TRBJ2-1, with D perhaps TRBD2 (5 bases). V was shortened by 7 bases and J by 9 bases, with 16 bases between the two germline ends. The germline CDR1 and CDR2 sequences are SGHAT and FQNNGV. This CDR3 has 13 residues. CDR3 nucleotides: TGTGCCAGCACCGGGCCGGGAAGGGCTGAGCAGTTCTTC. It specifies CASTGPGRAEQFF.

This sequence joins TRBV10-3 and TRBJ2-7; 7 bases fit TRBD2. Trimming cost V 0 bases and J 2 bases; bases outside gene matches: 10. Germline V CDR1 and CDR2: ENHRY, SYGVKD. This CDR3 has 17 amino acids. The CDR3 here is CAISESIRASGPYEQYF. The CDR3 DNA sequence: TGTGCCATCAGTGAGTCGATTAGGGCTAGCGGACCCTACGAGCAGTACTTC.

The rearrangement joins TRBV29-1 to TRBJ1-5; 7 bases map to TRBD1. The CDR3 length is 13 residues. Looked up from germline, CDR1 is SQVTM and CDR2 is ANQGSEA. J gave up 6 bases and V 4 bases, and 6 bases lay outside the gene matches. CDR3 protein: CSVVIGGGQPQHF. The CDR3 coding sequence is TGCAGCGTTGTGATAGGGGGCGGTCAGCCCCAGCATTTT.

The rearrangement joins TRBV3-1 (or the pseudogene TRBV3-2) to TRBJ2-2, with TRBD2 matching 9 bases. Germline CDR1 reads LGHDT; CDR2 reads YNNKEL (reference sequence). This CDR3 contains 16 residues. Unmatched junction bases numbered 7, after V lost 8 bases and J lost 0 bases. The CDR3 spells CASGIIAGANTGELFF. CDR3 DNA: TGTGCCAGCGGTATTATAGCGGGGGCGAACACCGGGGAGCTGTTTTTT.

The rearrangement joins TRBV18 to TRBJ1-2; the match to TRBD1 covers 9 bases. The CDR3 is 16 residues long. Germline V gene lookup returns CDR1 KGHSH and CDR2 LQKENI. J gave up 2 bases and V 1 base, and 5 bases lay outside the gene matches. CDR3 sequence reads: CASSPQAGTGNYGYTF. The CDR3 region has the DNA TGTGCCAGCTCACCACAAGCTGGGACAGGGAACTATGGCTACACCTTC.

The chain has TRBV27 and TRBJ1-4; the match to TRBD1 covers 9 bases. Germline CDR1 is MNHEY and CDR2 is SMNVEV (reference sequence). The CDR3 totals 15 residues. V dropped 4 bases and J dropped 8; count of bases not matched to a gene: 8. The CDR3 DNA follows: TGTGCCAGCAGTTCCTCAACAGGGGGCAGCGAAAAACTGTTTTTT. This sequence encodes CASSSSTGGSEKLFF.

The chain couples TRBV19 to TRBJ1-2, with 7 bases aligning to TRBD1. Trimming removed 5 bases from V and 1 base from J; junction bases left unmatched: 7. Germline CDR1 LNHDA, CDR2 SQIVND (reference sequence). The CDR3 runs 15 residues. The CDR3 DNA sequence: TGTGCCAGTAGTCGCGGGACAGTGATTAACTATGGCTACACCTTC. Residues: CASSRGTVINYGYTF.

The gene calls are TRBV4-2 and TRBJ2-7, with 7 nucleotides matching TRBD1. Germline V gives CDR1 LGHNA, CDR2 YNFKEQ. The CDR3 loop spans 16 amino acids. Unmatched junction bases numbered 15, after V lost 4 bases and J lost 6 bases. Here the CDR3 reads CASSRTPGTEYAEQYF. CDR3 DNA: TGTGCCAGCAGCCGAACCCCCGGGACAGAGTATGCCGAGCAGTACTTC.